The subject of this entry is one TCR beta chain. No cognate antigen has been identified for it. Per-base quality was not reported, and no clone a single base away is much larger than it. This entry belongs to a study of cytomegalovirus exposure and HLA in healthy donors (TCRdb year 2017). A note on the overall study: In an earlier analysis of 550 to 750 of the donors, about 260 Gb of sequence data and 120 million or so unique TCR beta sequences from about 190 million T cells were reported. Donor age, sex, ethnicity and CMV serostatus were compiled together with the repertoire data. In the later analysis, no new phenotypic data were used to find candidate immune exposures; instead, reliance was placed on TCR beta sequences and their occurrence across donors. Both class I and class II loci were covered by HLA typing, at four-digit resolution. The study combined high-throughput TCR immunosequencing, statistical association of individual TCRs with disease status, and machine learning to predict cytomegalovirus infection status. Every discovery cohort repertoire had been produced on one sequencing platform. A later analysis re-analyzed previously published TCR beta repertoires from approximately 670 donors and added high-resolution HLA genotyping to study TCR occurrence patterns. Of the 398 genotyped donors, roughly 85% fell in the genetic ancestry cluster associated with self-reported Caucasian donors. An early release covering over 500 HLA-typed donors comprised around 300 gigabases of sequencing data and roughly 85 million unique TCR sequences. Besides the first cohort of 666 subjects, a separate validation cohort made up of some 110 different subjects was used. In a later genetic analysis, genome-wide SNP genotypes for about three fifths of the 666 donors were used, and that subset was treated as a discovery cohort. The aim of the study was to test whether cataloging public T cell receptors could identify signatures of past pathogen exposure. Typing coverage differed by locus: A, B, C, DRB1 and DQB1 were typed in roughly 629-630 donors, DQA1 in 500 to 550, DPA1 in around 600, and DPB1 in just under 480. Roughly five DR-DQ haplotypes were handled as single units for association and clustering, since linkage in the cohort was strong. Among 300 to 500 genotyped donors of the cohort, an average of approximately 240,000 unique TCR beta nucleotide sequences was sequenced per donor, of which roughly 17% were non-productive. An earlier analysis of about 620 of the donors applied high-throughput TCR beta sequencing to assess whether each TCR beta V gene segment acted as functional or pseudogenic. The study profiled the T cell repertoires of 666 subjects by immunosequencing and related them to cytomegalovirus serostatus. Beyond this particular receptor, the publication reports: In a later analysis, TCR association rates were found to vary across HLA loci, with the most associated TCRs seen for DRB1 alleles and the fewest for HLA-C alleles. While some public TCRs were present in many individuals, most TCR sequences turned up only very rarely across donors. Cytomegalovirus status was reported to be diagnosed by the classifier with high specificity and sensitivity in both the original and validation cohorts. Strong co-occurrence of HLA alleles, especially DR and DQ, made assigning TCR associations to individual alleles difficult. A further reported finding was that TCR beta sequences accurately predicted the HLA-A and HLA-B alleles for most subjects in the first cohort. Because HLA typing was missing for some donors at each locus, association tests included only the typed subset. CMV serostatus was the only immune exposure information available for the cohort. According to a later analysis, most CMV-associated TCR beta chains appeared to be HLA-restricted, and the HLA associations seemed to be driven largely by CMV exposure. Because counts were too low, 15 to 20 rarely observed V segments, including chromosome 9 orphons, were excluded from the earlier analysis of 587 of the donors. A few of the identified cytomegalovirus-associated TCR beta chains were confirmed in vitro to be specific for cytomegalovirus antigens. Only TCR beta chains were sequenced in this cohort, and the absence of alpha or paired-chain data limited detectable features. The study gave a list of some 150 TCR beta chains associated with cytomegalovirus. It was suggested by the authors that the approach could potentially be generalized to other disease states and immunological phenotypes. Several of the top co-occurrence clusters appeared to be linked to parvovirus B19, influenza, CMV and Epstein-Barr virus, according to a later analysis. Correlated functional status among segregating V segments might reflect linkage disequilibrium, but an unknown experimental factor could not be ruled out. The sequencing pipeline was judged likely to have produced a cluster of highly shared sequence variants as a technical artifact. In an earlier analysis of over 550 of the donors, most TCR beta V segments were observed in productive rearrangements about 87% or about 30% of the time, broadly matching IMGT annotations. Sequencing depth was assumed to be roughly uniform across donors in the presence/absence analyses, though that assumption may not hold. A later analysis associated around 16,000 TCR beta sequences with specific HLA alleles at a false discovery rate of 0.05. An association between a missense DCLRE1C variant and V-gene and J-gene trimming of TCR beta chains was found in a later genetic analysis and replicated in an independent cohort. In a later analysis, HLA-associated TCR beta chains were found to be more clonally expanded and to have lower generation probabilities than equally common non-associated chains. A later genetic analysis reported fewer N-insertions in productive TCRs among donors in an Asian-associated ancestry cluster than the roughly 690-donor mean.

Libraries were prepared through the immunoSEQ multiplex PCR assay. For the multiplex PCR, a mixture combining 60 forward primers for TCR Vbeta segments and 13 reverse primers for TCR Jbeta segments was used. The CDR3 region of rearranged TCR beta genes was amplified from genomic DNA with a multiplex PCR assay. The amplified TCR beta libraries were sequenced on the Illumina HiSeq System as 87-base-pair reads. In the authors' own workflow: A later analysis tallied around 87 million unique TCR beta chains across the 610 or so repertoires, and about 10 million of those chains were shared by two or more donors. A nearest-neighbor algorithm error-corrected the raw reads and collapsed the reads into unique sequences, merging closely related sequences to remove PCR and sequencing errors. V, D and J gene segments were assigned by aligning CDR3 sequences to IMGT reference sequences. For a sequence to be retained, a match of at least six nucleotides was required to both a V gene segment and a J gene segment. Rearrangements were classified as productive when the CDR3 lacked stop codons and remained in frame with V and J, and all other rearrangements were classified as non-productive. Following IMGT convention, CDR3 was defined as the stretch from the second conserved V-encoded cysteine to the conserved J-encoded phenylalanine. The earlier analysis of about 620 of the donors excluded sequences that lacked an unambiguous match to a single V gene segment. In an earlier analysis of 587 of the donors, V segments were called functional above 56.7% productive rearrangements and were called segregating when the between-donor standard deviation exceeded 5%. A statistical classification framework was built for diagnosing cytomegalovirus status from the catalog of TCR beta chain sequences. V and J gene assignment, in a later analysis, came from comparing TCR nucleotide sequences with IMGT/GENE-DB human TR gene sequences. A later analysis assigned CDR3 sequences and most-parsimonious VDJ recombination scenarios with the TCRdist pipeline. A later analysis defined each TCR beta chain by its CDR3 amino acid sequence plus V-gene family, and excluded reads lacking a unique V-gene family. In a later analysis, 450 to 600 highly shared, low-generation-probability nucleotide sequences were removed to address suspected cross-contamination and a sequencing artifact. For each public chain, a later analysis derived a clonal expansion index from normalized ranks of inferred template counts within each repertoire. A later analysis computed generation probabilities with a VDJ recombination model fitted to out-of-frame rearrangements, and checked the results against IGoR. A later analysis scored TCR-TCR, TCR-HLA and TCR-CMV co-occurrence with hypergeometric tests, applying a repertoire-size bias correction to TCR pairs. In a later analysis, false discovery rates were estimated by permuting HLA or CMV assignments 20 times. A later analysis grouped co-occurring TCRs with DBSCAN, adding TCRdist sequence similarity when clustering within HLA-allele-positive subsets. Repertoires with fewer than 30,000 or more than 120,000 public chains, plus five repertoires with anomalous nucleotide sharing, were excluded from co-occurrence clustering. In its TCRdb copy, this immuneACCESS table keeps in-frame sequences only and misses some clones. Where compared with another copy, unresolved V genes explain less than half of these, and the others have no known cause. V, J and clone size are those of that table, while D and trimming were read from the DNA. In all, the sample holds about 160,000 clones, and less than 80% of those were seen once. The top ten constitute approximately 2.3% of the sample.

In total, fewer than 750 healthy bone marrow donors made up the cohort. All cohort members were sampled while nominally healthy, although unrecorded immune exposures were likely present. The donor tested CMV seronegative and was one of the 352 seronegative cohort members. Each donor provided a peripheral blood sample, and peripheral blood mononuclear cells were used for TCR beta sequencing. The Qiagen DNeasy Blood Extraction Kit was used to extract genomic DNA from the blood cell samples. Sequenced input: PBMCs. The receptor's source is a man between 35 and 55 years old in good health and CMV-seronegative.

The DNA sequence is TGTGCCAGCAGTTTAGGAGGGCAGCCCCAGCATTTT. Translation gives CASSLGGQPQHF. The V gene is TRBV28 and the J gene is TRBJ1-5; there is no confident call for the D gene. From its cysteine to its phenylalanine, the CDR3 spans 12 amino acids. The kept DNA is CDR3 alone, 36 bases in frame from the first base. CDR1 and CDR2 (MDHEN, SYDVKM) derive from the germline V gene. The germline ends are 6 bases apart after V is trimmed by 2 bases and J by 7 bases.